The clone carrying this T cell receptor (beta chain) showed up many times. Its specificity is not known. The sample is drawn from a study of identical twins. Study-wide points: Fewer insertions were carried by abundant cord blood beta clonotypes, but none was seen in memory repertoires. Models, which agreed with sharing between unrelated individuals, nonetheless underestimated the out-of-frame TCR alpha sharing seen in monozygotic twins. Among out-of-frame alpha sequences shared by twins, low generation probability occurred in excess. Invariant MAIT and iNKT cells could partly confound zero-insertion analyses.

TCRdb re-called the 5' RACE reads with MiXCR, one entry per CDR3 protein. The sample lists around 1.7 million distinct CDR3 sequences; 25% to 35% were seen once. Sequenced sample: cord blood. This clonotype was sampled from a newborn girl in good health.

The CDR3 nucleotides are TGTGCCAGCAGCCAAGAACGAGCGGGAGTAGAGACCCAGTACTTC. Translating it yields CASSQERAGVETQYF. The chain carries TRBV4-2 and TRBJ2-5; 8 bases are a match to TRBD2. In germline, CDR1 is LGHNA, CDR2 YNFKEQ. The junction had 4 bases not matched to a gene; V was cut back by 0 bases and J by 4 bases. The CDR3 consists of 15 residues.